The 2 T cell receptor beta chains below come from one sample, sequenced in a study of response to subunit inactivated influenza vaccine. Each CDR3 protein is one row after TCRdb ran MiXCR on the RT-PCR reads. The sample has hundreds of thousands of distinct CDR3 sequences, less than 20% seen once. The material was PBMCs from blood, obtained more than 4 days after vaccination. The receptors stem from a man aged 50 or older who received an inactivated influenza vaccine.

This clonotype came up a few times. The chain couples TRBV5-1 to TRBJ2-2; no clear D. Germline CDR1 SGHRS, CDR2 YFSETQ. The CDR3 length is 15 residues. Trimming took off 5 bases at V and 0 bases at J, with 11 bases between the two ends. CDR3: CASRDLRTNTGELFF. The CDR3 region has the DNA TGCGCCAGCAGGGATCTCAGGACGAACACCGGGGAGCTGTTTTTT.

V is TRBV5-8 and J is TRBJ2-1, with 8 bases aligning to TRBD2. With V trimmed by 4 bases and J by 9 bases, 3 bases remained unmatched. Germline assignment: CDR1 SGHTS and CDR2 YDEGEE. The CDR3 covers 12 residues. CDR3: CASSRSGAEQFF. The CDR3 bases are TGTGCCAGCAGCCGTAGCGGGGCTGAGCAGTTCTTC.